Each of the 18 T cell receptor beta chains below was sequenced from the same sample in a study of blood T cell repertoires in COVID-19. The method was immunoSEQ multiplex PCR; TCRdb's version includes in-frame clones alone and lacks a portion of them. The sample carries 220,000 or so clones, about 90% recorded once. Specimen: PBMCs or T cells enriched from blood (not recorded which). The receptors stem from a man in his fifties or sixties who had been exposed to COVID-19.

This chain links TRBV4-1 with TRBJ2-7; 12 bases match TRBD2. Germline trimming cut 2 bases from V and 4 bases from J; bases unmatched to any gene: 3. Germline values: CDR1 MGHRA, CDR2 YSYEKL. The CDR3 has 15 amino acids. The CDR3 reads CASSQLAGGPYEQYV. The CDR3 coding sequence is TGCGCCAGCAGCCAACTAGCGGGAGGGCCTTACGAGCAGTACGTC.

This clone was observed once. The chain recombines TRBV18 with TRBJ2-3; the match to TRBD2 covers 12 bases. Germline CDR1 and CDR2: KGHSH and LQKENI. V lost 6 bases and J lost 6; bases outside the gene matches: 7. The CDR3 spans 15 residues. CDR3: CASSLAGGPSDTQYF. CDR3 in DNA: TGTGCCAGCTCCCTAGCGGGAGGGCCCTCGGATACGCAGTATTTT.

This clone was picked up one time. This chain joins TRBV2 and TRBJ1-6; D is perhaps TRBD1 (5 bases). The germline CDR1 and CDR2 sequences are SNHLY and FYNNEI. The CDR3 consists of 13 residues. The V end was cut by 5 bases, the J end by 10 bases, with 12 bases between. The chain's CDR3 is CASSKRGDSPLHF. The CDR3 coding sequence is TGTGCCAGCAGTAAAAGGGGCGACTCACCCCTCCACTTT.

The V gene is TRBV9, the J gene TRBJ1-2; possibly TRBD1 for D (6 bases). The CDR3 runs 15 residues. The germline gives CDR1 SGDLS, CDR2 YYNGEE. V gave up 3 bases and J gave up 2 bases, with 14 bases separating them. In DNA, the CDR3 is TGTGCCAGCAGCGATCCCGTCGACAGGAACTATGGCTACACCTTC. As protein: CASSDPVDRNYGYTF.

This chain links TRBV3-1 (or the pseudogene TRBV3-2) with TRBJ1-1; D is ambiguous. CDR3 length: 15 residues. CDR1 is LGHDT and CDR2 is YNNKEL in the germline V gene (reference sequence). V dropped 0 bases and J dropped 0 bases, with 8 bases sitting between them. The CDR3 DNA is TGTGCCAGCAGCCAAGACTGGCAGATGAACACTGAAGCTTTCTTT. Encoded protein: CASSQDWQMNTEAFF.

V usage is TRBV7-2 and J usage is TRBJ2-3; D not resolved. From germline, CDR1 is SGHTA and CDR2 FQGNSA. The V and J ends lost 7 bases and 0 bases respectively, with 5 bases between them. The CDR3 has 12 amino acids. CDR3 sequence: CASTMSTDTQYF. The CDR3 DNA sequence: TGTGCCAGCACCATGAGCACAGATACGCAGTATTTT.

The chain combines TRBV5-1 with TRBJ1-6, with TRBD1 matching 7 bases. Germline trimming cut 4 bases from V and 8 bases from J; bases unmatched to any gene: 9. Looked up from germline, CDR1 is SGHRS and CDR2 is YFSETQ. There are 15 residues in the CDR3. CDR3 sequence: CASSVTTGFDSPLHF. Written as DNA, the CDR3 is TGCGCCAGCAGCGTTACGACAGGGTTTGATTCACCCCTCCACTTT.

The chain has TRBV6-5 and TRBJ1-1; tentatively, D is TRBD1 (6 bases). The CDR3 is made up of 16 amino acids. Germline values: CDR1 MNHEY, CDR2 SVGAGI. V lost 0 bases, J lost 2 bases, and 13 bases lay in between. The CDR3 bases are TGTGCCAGCAGTTACTCGAGGGGGGGCCGAAACACTGAAGCTTTCTTT. As protein: CASSYSRGGRNTEAFF.

The V and J genes are TRBV11-2 and TRBJ1-4, with unresolved D. The CDR3 is made up of 14 amino acids. With 5 bases removed from V and 2 bases from J, the gap between germline ends came to 9 bases. From germline, CDR1 is SGHAT and CDR2 FQNNGV. Here the CDR3 DNA reads TGTGCCAGCAGCCCCTCGGAGACTAATGAAAAACTGTTTTTT. Protein sequence: CASSPSETNEKLFF.

The rearrangement uses TRBV10-1 and TRBJ2-5, with 9 bases fitting TRBD2. CDR3 length equals 13 residues. Germline-derived CDR1 and CDR2 are WNHNN and SYGVQD (reference sequence). The V gene end was trimmed by 0 bases and the J gene end by 10 bases; junction bases not matched to a gene: 3. CDR3 nucleotides: TGCGCCAGCAGTGAGTCGAAGCGGGAGGACCAGTACTTC. Translated, it gives CASSESKREDQYF.

Notes on this clone: The same CDR3 arises from other DNA sequences in this sample as well. The chain employs TRBV7-3 and TRBJ2-3; the D gene is possibly TRBD1 (5 bases). The CDR3 has 14 residues. Trimming removed 2 bases from V and 0 bases from J, with 6 bases in between. From germline, CDR1 is SGHTA and CDR2 FQGTGA. This CDR3 is CASSLGASTDTQYF. CDR3 nucleotide sequence: TGTGCCAGCAGCTTAGGGGCAAGCACAGATACGCAGTATTTT.

The rearrangement links TRBV19 to TRBJ1-6, with D perhaps TRBD1 (6 bases). The germline V gene encodes CDR1 LNHDA and CDR2 SQIVND (reference sequence). The CDR3 has 14 residues. With 3 bases removed from V and 10 bases from J, the gap between germline ends came to 13 bases. The CDR3 sequence is CASSIRGLESPLHF. CDR3 DNA sequence: TGTGCCAGTAGTATCAGGGGTCTGGAATCACCCCTCCACTTT.

The chain is built from TRBV9 and TRBJ2-1, with 8 bases matching TRBD2. Germline CDR1 reads SGDLS; CDR2 reads YYNGEE. The CDR3 spans 18 residues. V dropped 3 bases and J dropped 0; count of bases not matched to a gene: 11. The CDR3 is CASSARPVGRDSYNEQFF. The CDR3 nucleotides are TGTGCCAGCAGCGCCCGCCCTGTCGGGAGGGACTCCTACAATGAGCAGTTCTTC.

V gene TRBV6-1 combines with J gene TRBJ1-5; no clear D gene. The V gene's germline CDR1 is MNHNS and CDR2 SASEGT. V shed 7 bases and J shed 0 bases, with 13 bases lying between them. This CDR3 has 15 residues. The CDR3 DNA reads TGTGCCAGCACTCCCGGTGTGTATAGCAATCAGCCCCAGCATTTT. This codes for CASTPGVYSNQPQHF.

This chain connects TRBV30 to TRBJ1-1; D is uncertain. This CDR3 has 14 amino acids. V was clipped by 4 bases and J by 5 bases, with 17 bases between them. Germline V gives CDR1 GTSNPN, CDR2 SVGIG (reference sequence). CDR3 sequence reads: CAWTFWTQGTEAFF. The CDR3 bases are TGTGCCTGGACCTTTTGGACTCAAGGTACTGAAGCTTTCTTT.

This chain links TRBV5-1 with TRBJ1-4; D not certain. The ends were cut back, 0 bases at V and 5 bases at J, with 8 bases in the middle. Per germline, CDR1 SGHRS and CDR2 YFSETQ. CDR3 length equals 14 residues. The CDR3 loop reads CASSLDSLNEKLFF. The CDR3 nucleotides read TGCGCCAGCAGCTTGGACAGTTTGAATGAAAAACTGTTTTTT.

The rearrangement links TRBV5-1 to TRBJ1-6; D remains unclear. The germline V gene has CDR1 SGHRS and CDR2 YFSETQ. V lost 1 base, J lost 3 bases, and 11 bases lay in between. This CDR3 contains 16 residues. The CDR3 loop reads CASSLRGSNYNSPLHF. Written as DNA, the CDR3 is TGCGCCAGCAGCTTGAGAGGGTCAAACTATAATTCACCCCTCCACTTT.

The chain combines TRBV6-5 with TRBJ1-2; D is undetermined. Germline V gives CDR1 MNHEY, CDR2 SVGAGI. The CDR3 runs 16 residues. The V end lost 0 bases, the J end lost 2 bases, and 13 bases lay between the germline ends. The CDR3 DNA follows: TGTGCCAGCAGTTACTCCAGCCGGGGTTTCAACTATGGCTACACCTTC. Residues: CASSYSSRGFNYGYTF.